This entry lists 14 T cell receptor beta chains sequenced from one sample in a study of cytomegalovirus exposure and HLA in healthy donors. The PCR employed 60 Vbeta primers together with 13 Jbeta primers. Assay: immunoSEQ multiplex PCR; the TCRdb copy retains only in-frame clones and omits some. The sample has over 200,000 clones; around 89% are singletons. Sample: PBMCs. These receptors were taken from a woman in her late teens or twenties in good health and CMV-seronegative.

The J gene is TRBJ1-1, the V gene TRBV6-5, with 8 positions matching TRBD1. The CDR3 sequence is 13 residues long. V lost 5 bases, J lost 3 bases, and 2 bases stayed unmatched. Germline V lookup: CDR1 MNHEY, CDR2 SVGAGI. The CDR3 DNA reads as TGTGCCAGCAGTCGACAGGGGTACACTGAAGCTTTCTTT. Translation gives CASSRQGYTEAFF.

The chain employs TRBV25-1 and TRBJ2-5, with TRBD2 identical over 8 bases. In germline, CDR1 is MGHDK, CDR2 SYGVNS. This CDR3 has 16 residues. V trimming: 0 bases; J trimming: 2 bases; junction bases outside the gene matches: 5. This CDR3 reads CASSEYGLALQETQYF. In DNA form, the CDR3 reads TGTGCCAGCAGTGAATATGGACTAGCCTTACAAGAGACCCAGTACTTC.

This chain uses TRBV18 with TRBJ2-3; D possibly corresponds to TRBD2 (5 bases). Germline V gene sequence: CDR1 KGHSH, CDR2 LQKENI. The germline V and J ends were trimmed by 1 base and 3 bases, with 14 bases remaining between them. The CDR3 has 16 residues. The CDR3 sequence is CASSPLDDGMTDTQYF. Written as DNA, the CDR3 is TGTGCCAGCTCACCACTTGATGACGGGATGACAGATACGCAGTATTTT. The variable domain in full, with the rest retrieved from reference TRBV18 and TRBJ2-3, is NAGVMQNPRHLVRRRGQEARLRCSPMKGHSHVYWYRQLPEEGLKFMVYLQKENIIDESGMPKERFSAEFPKEGPSILRIQQVVRGDSAAYFCASSPLDDGMTDTQYFGPGTRLTVL.

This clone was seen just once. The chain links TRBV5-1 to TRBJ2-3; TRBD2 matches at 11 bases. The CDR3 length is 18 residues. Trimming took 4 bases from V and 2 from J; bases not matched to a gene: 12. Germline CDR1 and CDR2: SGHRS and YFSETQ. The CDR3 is CASSPGLAVAYNTDTQYF. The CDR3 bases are TGCGCCAGCAGCCCGGGACTAGCGGTAGCCTATAACACAGATACGCAGTATTTT.

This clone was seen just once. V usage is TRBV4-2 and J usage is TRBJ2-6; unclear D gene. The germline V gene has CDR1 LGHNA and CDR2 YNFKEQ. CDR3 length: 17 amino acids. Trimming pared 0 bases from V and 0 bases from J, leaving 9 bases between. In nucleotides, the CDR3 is TGTGCCAGCAGCCAAGATATAACTCCCTCTGGGGCCAACGTCCTGACTTTC. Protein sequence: CASSQDITPSGANVLTF.

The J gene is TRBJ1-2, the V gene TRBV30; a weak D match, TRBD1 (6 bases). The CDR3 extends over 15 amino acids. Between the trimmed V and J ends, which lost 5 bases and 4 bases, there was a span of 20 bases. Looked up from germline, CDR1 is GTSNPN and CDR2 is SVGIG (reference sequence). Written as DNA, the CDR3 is TGTGCCTGGGGCGATTGGGGGGGCTTGGTCTATGGCTACACCTTC. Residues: CAWGDWGGLVYGYTF.

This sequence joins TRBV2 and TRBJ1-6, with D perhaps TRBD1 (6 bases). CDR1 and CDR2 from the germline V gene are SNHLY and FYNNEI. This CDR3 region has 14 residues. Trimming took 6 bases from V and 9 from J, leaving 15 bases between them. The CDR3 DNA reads TGTGCCAGCAGCGAACAGGGTATGGTTTCACCCCTCCACTTT. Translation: CASSEQGMVSPLHF.

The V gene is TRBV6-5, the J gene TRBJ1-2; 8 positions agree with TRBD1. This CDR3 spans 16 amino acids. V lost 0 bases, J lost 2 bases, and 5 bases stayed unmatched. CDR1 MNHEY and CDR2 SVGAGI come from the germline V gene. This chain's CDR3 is CASSYSTGERNYGYTF. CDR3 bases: TGTGCCAGCAGTTACTCGACAGGGGAAAGGAACTATGGCTACACCTTC.

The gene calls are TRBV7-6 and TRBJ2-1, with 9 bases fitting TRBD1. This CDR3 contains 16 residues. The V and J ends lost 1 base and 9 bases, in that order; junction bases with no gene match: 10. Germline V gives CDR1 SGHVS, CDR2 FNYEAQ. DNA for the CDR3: TGTGCCAGCAGCTTAGGGTACAGGGGGCCAATGACTGAGCAGTTCTTC. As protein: CASSLGYRGPMTEQFF.

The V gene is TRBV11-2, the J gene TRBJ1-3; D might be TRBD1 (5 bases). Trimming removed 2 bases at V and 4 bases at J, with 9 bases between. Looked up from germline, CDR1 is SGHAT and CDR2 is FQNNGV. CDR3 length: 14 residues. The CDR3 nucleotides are TGTGCCAGCAGCTTACGGAGGGGCGGAAACACCATATATTTT. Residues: CASSLRRGGNTIYF.

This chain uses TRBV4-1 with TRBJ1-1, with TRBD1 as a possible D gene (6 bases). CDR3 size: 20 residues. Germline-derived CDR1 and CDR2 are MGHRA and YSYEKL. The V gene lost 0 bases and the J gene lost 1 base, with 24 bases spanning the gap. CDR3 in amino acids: CASSQDPSGTPRGSNTEAFF. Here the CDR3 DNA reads TGCGCCAGCAGCCAAGATCCGTCCGGGACACCACGCGGTTCGAACACTGAAGCTTTCTTT.

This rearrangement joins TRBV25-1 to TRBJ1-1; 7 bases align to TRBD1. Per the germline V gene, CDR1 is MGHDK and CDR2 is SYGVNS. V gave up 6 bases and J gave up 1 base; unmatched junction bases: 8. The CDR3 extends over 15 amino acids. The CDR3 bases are TGTGCCAGCAGAAGCCTTTGGACAGGGAACACTGAAGCTTTCTTT. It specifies CASRSLWTGNTEAFF.

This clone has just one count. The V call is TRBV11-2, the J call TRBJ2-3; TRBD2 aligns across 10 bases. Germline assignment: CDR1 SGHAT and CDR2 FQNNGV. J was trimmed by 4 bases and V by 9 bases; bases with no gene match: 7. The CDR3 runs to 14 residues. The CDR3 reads CASNPGLASDTQYF. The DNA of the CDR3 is TGTGCCAGTAACCCGGGACTAGCGTCAGATACGCAGTATTTT.

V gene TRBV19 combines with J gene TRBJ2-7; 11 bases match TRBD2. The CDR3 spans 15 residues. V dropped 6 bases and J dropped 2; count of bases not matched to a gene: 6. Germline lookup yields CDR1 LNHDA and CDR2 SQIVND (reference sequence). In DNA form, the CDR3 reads TGTGCCAGTAGGACGGGACTAGCGGACCCCTACGAGCAGTACTTC. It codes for CASRTGLADPYEQYF.